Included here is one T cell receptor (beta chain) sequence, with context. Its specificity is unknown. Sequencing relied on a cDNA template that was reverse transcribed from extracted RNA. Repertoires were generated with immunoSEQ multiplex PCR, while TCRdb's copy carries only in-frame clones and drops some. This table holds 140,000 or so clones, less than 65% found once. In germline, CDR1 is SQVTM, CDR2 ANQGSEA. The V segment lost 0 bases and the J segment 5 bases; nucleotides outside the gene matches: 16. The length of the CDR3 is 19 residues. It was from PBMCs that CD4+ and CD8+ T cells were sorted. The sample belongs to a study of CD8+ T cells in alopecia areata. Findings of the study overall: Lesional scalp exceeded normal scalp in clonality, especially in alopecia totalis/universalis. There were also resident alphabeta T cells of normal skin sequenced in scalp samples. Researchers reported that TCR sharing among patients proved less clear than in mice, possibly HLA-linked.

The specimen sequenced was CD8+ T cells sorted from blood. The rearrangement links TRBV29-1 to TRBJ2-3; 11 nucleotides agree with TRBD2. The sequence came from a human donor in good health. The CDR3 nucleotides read TGCAGCGTTGAAGATCAACTAGCGGGAGAATCGTGGGACCAAGATACGCAGTATTTT. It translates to CSVEDQLAGESWDQDTQYF.